These 29 T cell receptor beta chains came from one sample sequenced in a study of post-analysis software for immune sequencing data. No cognate antigen is known for these TCRs. General study results and limits: Elevated frequency relative to controls characterized four or five TRBV segments in patients, TRBV5-6, TRBV5-1 and TRBV20-1 among them.

Unique-molecular-identifier-tagged TCR beta cDNA libraries were used. One entry per CDR3 protein results from TCRdb running MiXCR on the PCR reads. The sample lists almost 700,000 distinct CDR3 sequences, 59% seen once, with over 9% in the top ten. The material sequenced was blood. Receptors were obtained from a girl aged 2 to 10 with multiple sclerosis.

V is TRBV12-3 or TRBV12-4 and J is TRBJ1-1; a weak D match, TRBD1 (5 bases). This CDR3 contains 16 residues. Trimming took off 5 bases at V and 4 bases at J, with 20 bases between the two ends. The CDR3: CASSLMTGGLVTEAFF. CDR3 in DNA: TGTGCCAGCAGTCTTATGACGGGGGGGTTAGTCACTGAAGCTTTCTTT.

In its sample, this clonotype was seen once. The chain has TRBV13 and TRBJ2-3; 9 nucleotides line up with TRBD1. The germline gives CDR1 PRHDT, CDR2 FYEKMQ (reference sequence). Trimming at V came to 4 bases and at J to 6 bases, leaving 11 bases not matched to a gene. The CDR3 loop spans 16 amino acids. The CDR3 DNA sequence: TGTGCCAGCAGCTCCTCGGGACAGGGAAATGTGGATACGCAGTATTTT. It specifies CASSSSGQGNVDTQYF.

CDR3 residues: CASSRHLQEGETQYF. Written as DNA, the CDR3 is TGTGCCAGCAGCCGACATTTACAGGAGGGAGAGACCCAGTACTTC. This chain connects TRBV5-5 to TRBJ2-5; weak D call: TRBD2 (6 bases). There are 15 residues in the CDR3. Trimming shortened V by 4 bases and J by 4 bases, and 17 bases separated the two germline ends. The germline V gene has CDR1 SGHKS and CDR2 YYEKEE (reference sequence).

The chain employs TRBV7-2 and TRBJ2-3; D is ambiguous. The V end was cut by 4 bases, the J end by 1 base, with 9 bases between. The CDR3 consists of 14 residues. Germline V gives CDR1 SGHTA, CDR2 FQGNSA. The CDR3 loop is CASSSAPGTDTQYF. CDR3 in DNA: TGTGCCAGCAGCTCAGCCCCTGGCACAGATACGCAGTATTTT.

The chain combines TRBV6-6 with TRBJ2-3; 9 bases agree with TRBD1. Trimming took 2 bases from V and 2 from J; bases not matched to a gene: 5. The CDR3 sequence is 16 residues long. Germline V gene sequence: CDR1 MNHNY, CDR2 SVGAGI (reference sequence). The CDR3 coding sequence is TGTGCCAGCAGTTACGGAAGGACAGGGGTCACAGATACGCAGTATTTT. Amino acid sequence: CASSYGRTGVTDTQYF.

This chain uses TRBV25-1 with TRBJ2-4, with D maybe TRBD2 (6 bases). The germline V gene encodes CDR1 MGHDK and CDR2 SYGVNS. Deletions cut 2 bases from V and 6 bases from J, with 17 bases between. This CDR3 region has 16 residues. The CDR3 DNA sequence: TGTGCCAGCAGTGAACTTGGAGGGCGCTCCGGAAACATTCAGTACTTC. This codes for CASSELGGRSGNIQYF.

This clonotype turned up a few times. V usage is TRBV9 and J usage is TRBJ2-7; D unclear. The ends were cut back, 0 bases at V and 4 bases at J, with 11 bases in the middle. Germline CDR1 is SGDLS and CDR2 is YYNGEE. This CDR3 contains 14 residues. Here the CDR3 reads CASSVGQLGYEQYF. The DNA of the CDR3 is TGTGCCAGCAGCGTAGGGCAGTTAGGATACGAGCAGTACTTC.

This clonotype occurred a few times. This chain uses TRBV4-1 with TRBJ1-2, with TRBD1 matching over 11 bases. This CDR3 has 16 residues. From germline, CDR1 is MGHRA and CDR2 YSYEKL. Trimming cost V 1 base and J 3 bases; bases outside gene matches: 4. The CDR3 protein is CASSQVGTGGYYGYTF. The CDR3 bases are TGCGCCAGCAGCCAAGTCGGGACAGGGGGTTACTATGGCTACACCTTC.

This rearrangement joins TRBV6-6 to TRBJ2-3; D is unresolved. CDR3 length: 12 amino acids. The ends were cut back, 6 bases at V and 7 bases at J, with 11 bases in the middle. Per germline, CDR1 MNHNY and CDR2 SVGAGI (reference sequence). The CDR3 DNA follows: TGTGCCAGCAGCAGGCCGCGAAATACGCAGTATTTT. It codes for CASSRPRNTQYF.

The V and J genes are TRBV12-3 or TRBV12-4 and TRBJ2-5; 11 nucleotides agree with TRBD1. CDR3 length equals 16 residues. The V gene end was trimmed by 8 bases and the J gene end by 11 bases; junction bases not matched to a gene: 19. DNA of the CDR3: TGTGCCAGCGGCCATTTATCGTCCGGGACAGGGGGAGGGCAGTACTTC. Translation gives CASGHLSSGTGGGQYF.

This sequence joins TRBV30 and TRBJ1-2; D gene ambiguous. Trimming took off 2 bases at V and 8 bases at J, with 6 bases between the two ends. The CDR3 is 10 amino acids. Germline CDR1 is GTSNPN and CDR2 is SVGIG (reference sequence). CDR3: CAWSNGGYTF. The DNA for the CDR3 is TGTGCCTGGAGTAACGGCGGCTACACCTTC.

This clonotype occurred a few times. The gene calls are TRBV20-1 and TRBJ2-5; D remains ambiguous. Germline V CDR1 and CDR2: DFQATT, SNEGSKA (reference sequence). The CDR3 runs to 13 residues. Trimming took off 3 bases at V and 4 bases at J, with 12 bases between the two ends. CDR3 coding DNA: TGCAGTGCTAGTTATAAGGGATTAGAGACCCAGTACTTC. It yields the protein CSASYKGLETQYF.

The rearrangement links TRBV12-3 or TRBV12-4 to TRBJ2-1; TRBD1 might be the D (6 bases). V lost 2 bases, J lost 2 bases, and 13 bases lay in between. This CDR3 spans 16 amino acids. The CDR3 DNA reads TGTGCCAGCAGTTTAAGCAGGGGCGTCACCTACAATGAGCAGTTCTTC. As protein: CASSLSRGVTYNEQFF.

This clonotype was observed a handful of times. The V and J genes are TRBV12-3 or TRBV12-4 and TRBJ2-7; 8 bases line up with TRBD1. This CDR3 is built from 13 residues. V dropped 5 bases and J dropped 3; count of bases not matched to a gene: 3. The CDR3 sequence is CASSHRGFYEQYF. CDR3 in DNA: TGTGCCAGCAGTCACAGGGGGTTCTACGAGCAGTACTTC.

V usage is TRBV6-2 or TRBV6-3 and J usage is TRBJ1-1; D is unclear. Trimming shortened V by 2 bases and J by 4 bases, and 14 bases separated the two germline ends. Germline V gene data show CDR1 as MNHEY and CDR2 as SVGEGT. There are 15 residues in the CDR3. DNA for the CDR3: TGTGCCAGCAGTTACGATCCCCTCCGGGGCACTGAAGCTTTCTTT. Protein sequence: CASSYDPLRGTEAFF.

This clonotype was detected once. The chain uses TRBV27 and TRBJ1-5; D not certain. CDR1 is MNHEY, CDR2 SMNVEV, per germline (reference sequence). The CDR3 runs to 13 residues. V dropped 1 base and J dropped 7 bases, with 8 bases sitting between them. CDR3 DNA: TGTGCCAGCAGTTTATTGGTAGGCCAGCCCCAGCATTTT. Translated, it gives CASSLLVGQPQHF.

This chain joins TRBV15 and TRBJ2-3, with TRBD1 matching over 8 bases. Per the germline V gene, CDR1 is LNHNV and CDR2 is YYDKDF (reference sequence). Trimming removed 0 bases from V and 8 bases from J; junction bases left unmatched: 1. The CDR3 totals 13 residues. CDR3 bases: TGTGCCACCAGCAGAGATCAGGGGGCTACGCAGTATTTT. The encoded protein is CATSRDQGATQYF. The whole variable domain, filled in from reference TRBV15 and TRBJ2-3, reads DAMVIQNPRYQVTQFGKPVTLSCSQTLNHNVMYWYQQKSSQAPKLLFHYYDKDFNNEADTPDNFQSRRPNTSFCFLDIRSPGLGDTAMYLCATSRDQGATQYFGPGTRLTVL.

There are a few counts of this clonotype. The CDR3 sequence: CASSLDGRSSYEQYF. DNA of the CDR3: TGTGCCAGCAGCTTAGACGGCCGGAGCTCCTACGAGCAGTACTTC. The chain employs TRBV11-2 and TRBJ2-7; D gene ambiguous. V was clipped by 0 bases and J by 0 bases, with 9 bases between them. CDR1 and CDR2 (germline): SGHAT, FQNNGV. The CDR3 is 15 amino acids.

This clonotype occurred a few times. The genes are TRBV6-5 and TRBJ2-7; TRBD1 is a possible D gene (5 bases). CDR1 is MNHEY, CDR2 SVGAGI, per germline. The CDR3 has 15 amino acids. The V end was cut by 2 bases, the J end by 6 bases, with 17 bases between. In DNA form, the CDR3 reads TGTGCCAGCAGTTACGGTATCAGGGATTCAGCCGAGCAGTACTTC. Translated, it gives CASSYGIRDSAEQYF.

V and J are TRBV29-1 and TRBJ2-5; no reliable D call. The J call may be incorrect, as the DNA end agrees better with TRBJ2-7. The CDR3 is 13 amino acids. The germline gives CDR1 SQVTM, CDR2 ANQGSEA. DNA for the CDR3: TGCAGCGTTGAAGATCTGATAGCACACGAGCAGTACTTC. Its protein product is CSVEDLIAHEQYF.

The genes are TRBV7-3 and TRBJ2-1; no firm D call. CDR1 and CDR2 from the germline V gene are SGHTA and FQGTGA. V was shortened by 3 bases and J by 0 bases, with 9 bases between the two germline ends. The CDR3 runs 15 residues. This chain's CDR3 is CASSFMGSSYNEQFF. DNA of the CDR3: TGTGCCAGCAGCTTCATGGGTAGCTCCTACAATGAGCAGTTCTTC.

The chain recombines TRBV5-1 with TRBJ1-2, with D unresolved. Germline CDR1 and CDR2: SGHRS and YFSETQ. The germline V and J ends were trimmed by 1 base and 4 bases, with 8 bases remaining between them. The CDR3 is made up of 13 amino acids. DNA for the CDR3: TGCGCCAGCAGCTTGATGGCGGTCTATGGCTACACCTTC. Translating it yields CASSLMAVYGYTF.

The chain has TRBV5-1 and TRBJ2-6; D ambiguous. V was cut by 4 bases and J by 0 bases, with 5 bases left in between. The CDR3 loop spans 14 amino acids. The germline V gene has CDR1 SGHRS and CDR2 YFSETQ. In DNA, the CDR3 is TGCGCCAGCAGCCCATACTCTGGGGCCAACGTCCTGACTTTC. Translating it yields CASSPYSGANVLTF.

This clonotype has a handful of counts. The V and J genes are TRBV12-3 or TRBV12-4 and TRBJ2-7; 7 bases match TRBD2. CDR3 length: 15 residues. J gave up 1 base and V 3 bases, and 6 bases lay outside the gene matches. CDR3 coding DNA: TGTGCCAGCAGTTTGGGTCAGGGAGGGTCCTACGAGCAGTACTTC. It encodes CASSLGQGGSYEQYF.

The V and J genes are TRBV7-2 and TRBJ1-2, with TRBD1 matching 10 bases. Trimming at V came to 5 bases and at J to 8 bases, leaving 17 bases not matched to a gene. The CDR3 runs 17 residues. Germline assignment: CDR1 SGHTA and CDR2 FQGNSA. The CDR3 loop is CASSLPVIRTGGLGYTF. CDR3 DNA sequence: TGTGCCAGCAGCCTTCCCGTTATCCGGACAGGGGGGTTGGGCTACACCTTC.

The gene calls are TRBV4-1 and TRBJ1-1; 8 bases align to TRBD1. The trim removed 3 bases at V and 4 bases at J, leaving 7 bases unmatched. The CDR3 has 15 amino acids. Per the germline V gene, CDR1 is MGHRA and CDR2 is YSYEKL. The CDR3 nucleotides are TGCGCCAGCAGCCACCCTGGACAGGGAGGCACTGAAGCTTTCTTT. Amino acid sequence: CASSHPGQGGTEAFF.

V and J are TRBV7-9 and TRBJ2-3; maybe TRBD1 (5 bases). Trimming removed 4 bases at V and 2 bases at J, with 10 bases between. CDR3 length: 14 amino acids. From germline, CDR1 is SEHNR and CDR2 FQNEAQ (reference sequence). The CDR3 bases are TGTGCCAGCAGCTCGGACACGTCCACAGATACGCAGTATTTT. Its translation is CASSSDTSTDTQYF. Full variable domain (remainder filled in from reference TRBV7-9 and TRBJ2-3): DTGVSQNPRHKITKRGQNVTFRCDPISEHNRLYWYRQTLGQGPEFLTYFQNEAQLEKSRLLSDRFSAERPKGSFSTLEIQRTEQGDSAMYLCASSSDTSTDTQYFGPGTRLTVL.

The rearrangement links TRBV7-3 to TRBJ2-5; D not resolved. Germline V gene sequence: CDR1 SGHTA, CDR2 FQGTGA. Trimming pared 3 bases from V and 5 bases from J, leaving 10 bases between. This CDR3 is built from 13 residues. The CDR3 DNA reads TGTGCCAGCAGCTTTGGAGTCATTGAGACCCAGTACTTC. This codes for CASSFGVIETQYF. Drawing the rest from reference TRBV7-3 and TRBJ2-5, the complete variable domain is GAGVSQTPSNKVTEKGKYVELRCDPISGHTALYWYRQSLGQGPEFLIYFQGTGAADDSGLPNDRFFAVRPEGSVSTLKIQRTERGDSAVYLCASSFGVIETQYFGPGTRLLVL.

The chain is built from TRBV20-1 and TRBJ2-3; maybe TRBD1 (7 bases). The V gene's germline CDR1 is DFQATT and CDR2 SNEGSKA (reference sequence). This CDR3 has 15 amino acids. Between the trimmed V and J ends, which lost 6 bases and 7 bases, there was a span of 23 bases. CDR3 loop: CSAFPPGQGGYTQYF. DNA of the CDR3: TGCAGTGCATTTCCCCCGGGGCAGGGGGGCTATACGCAGTATTTT.